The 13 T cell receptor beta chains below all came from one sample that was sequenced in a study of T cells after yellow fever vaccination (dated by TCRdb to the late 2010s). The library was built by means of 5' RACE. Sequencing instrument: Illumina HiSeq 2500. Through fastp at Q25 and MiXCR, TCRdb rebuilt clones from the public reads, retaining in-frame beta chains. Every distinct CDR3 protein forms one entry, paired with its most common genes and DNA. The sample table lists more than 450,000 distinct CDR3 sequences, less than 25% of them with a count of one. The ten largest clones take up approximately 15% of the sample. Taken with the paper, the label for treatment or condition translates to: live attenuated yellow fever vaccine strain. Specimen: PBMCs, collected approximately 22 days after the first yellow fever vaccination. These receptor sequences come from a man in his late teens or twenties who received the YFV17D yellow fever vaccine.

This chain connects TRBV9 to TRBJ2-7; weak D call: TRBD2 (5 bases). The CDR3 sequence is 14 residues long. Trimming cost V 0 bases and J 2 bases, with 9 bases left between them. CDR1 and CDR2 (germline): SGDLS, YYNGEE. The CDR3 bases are TGTGCCAGCAGCGTAGGTCGGGGTGCCTACGAGCAGTACTTC. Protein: CASSVGRGAYEQYF.

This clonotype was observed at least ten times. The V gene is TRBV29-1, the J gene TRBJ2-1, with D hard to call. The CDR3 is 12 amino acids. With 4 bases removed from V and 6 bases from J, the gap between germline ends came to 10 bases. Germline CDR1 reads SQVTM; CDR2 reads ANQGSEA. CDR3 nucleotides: TGCAGCGTTGGACCCTCCGTCAATGAGCAGTTCTTC. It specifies CSVGPSVNEQFF.

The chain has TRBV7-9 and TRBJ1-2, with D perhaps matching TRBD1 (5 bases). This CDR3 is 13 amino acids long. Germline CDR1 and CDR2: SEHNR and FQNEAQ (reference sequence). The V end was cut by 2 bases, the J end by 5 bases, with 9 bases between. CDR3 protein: CASSLSGPYGYTF. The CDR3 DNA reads TGTGCCAGCAGCTTATCGGGACCGTATGGCTACACCTTC.

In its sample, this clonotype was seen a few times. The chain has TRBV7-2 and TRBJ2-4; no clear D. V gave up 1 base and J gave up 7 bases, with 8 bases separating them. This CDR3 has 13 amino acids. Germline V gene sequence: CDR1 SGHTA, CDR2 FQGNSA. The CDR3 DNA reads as TGTGCCAGCAGCTTAGACTTTTTGAACATTCAGTACTTC. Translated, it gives CASSLDFLNIQYF.

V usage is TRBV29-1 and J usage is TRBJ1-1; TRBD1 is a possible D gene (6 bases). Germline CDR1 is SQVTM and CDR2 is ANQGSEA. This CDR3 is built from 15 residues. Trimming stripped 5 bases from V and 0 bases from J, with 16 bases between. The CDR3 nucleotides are TGCAGCGTTACCCACCCGCCAGGGGTGAACACTGAAGCTTTCTTT. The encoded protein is CSVTHPPGVNTEAFF.

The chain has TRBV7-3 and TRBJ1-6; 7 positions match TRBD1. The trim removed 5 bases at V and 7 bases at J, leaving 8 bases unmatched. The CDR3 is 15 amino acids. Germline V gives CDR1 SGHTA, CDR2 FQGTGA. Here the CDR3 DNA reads TGTGCCAGCAGCAGACAGGGAGGTGGGAATTCACCCCTCCACTTT. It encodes CASSRQGGGNSPLHF.

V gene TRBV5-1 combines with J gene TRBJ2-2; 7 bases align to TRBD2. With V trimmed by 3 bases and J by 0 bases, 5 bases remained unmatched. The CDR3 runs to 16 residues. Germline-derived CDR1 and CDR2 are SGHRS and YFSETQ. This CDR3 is CASSSTGTTNTGELFF. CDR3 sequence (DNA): TGCGCCAGCAGCTCTACCGGGACTACGAACACCGGGGAGCTGTTTTTT.

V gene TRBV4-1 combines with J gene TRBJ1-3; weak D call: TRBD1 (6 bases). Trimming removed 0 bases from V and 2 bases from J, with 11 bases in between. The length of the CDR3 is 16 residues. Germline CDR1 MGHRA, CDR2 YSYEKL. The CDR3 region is CASSQDQGQTGNTIYF. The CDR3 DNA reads TGCGCCAGCAGCCAAGACCAAGGACAGACTGGAAACACCATATATTTT.

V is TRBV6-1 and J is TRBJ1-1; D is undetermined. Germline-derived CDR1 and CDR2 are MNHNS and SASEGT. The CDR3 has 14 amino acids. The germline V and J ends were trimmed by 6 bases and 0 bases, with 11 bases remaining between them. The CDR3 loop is CASSHIGVNTEAFF. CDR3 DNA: TGTGCCAGCAGCCACATTGGGGTGAACACTGAAGCTTTCTTT.

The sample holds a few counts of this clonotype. CDR3 sequence (DNA): TGCGCCAGCAGCTTGATCCCGGGAGAAGAGACCCAGTACTTC. Its translation: CASSLIPGEETQYF. The V gene is TRBV5-1, the J gene TRBJ2-5; a possible D gene is TRBD2 (6 bases). The V gene's germline CDR1 is SGHRS and CDR2 YFSETQ. Trimming pared 1 base from V and 3 bases from J, leaving 10 bases between. This CDR3 comprises 14 residues.

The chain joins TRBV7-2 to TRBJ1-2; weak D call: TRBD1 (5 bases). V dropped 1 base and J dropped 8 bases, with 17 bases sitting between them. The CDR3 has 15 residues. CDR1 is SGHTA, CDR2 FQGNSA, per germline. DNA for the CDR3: TGTGCCAGCAGCTTAGTCTGGCAGGGCGTTGACGGCTACACCTTC. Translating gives CASSLVWQGVDGYTF.

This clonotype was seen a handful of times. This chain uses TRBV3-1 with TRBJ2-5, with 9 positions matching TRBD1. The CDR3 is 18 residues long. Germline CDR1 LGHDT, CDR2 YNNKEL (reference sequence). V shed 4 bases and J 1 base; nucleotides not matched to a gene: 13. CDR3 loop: CASSRRVADRGFQETQYF. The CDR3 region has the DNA TGTGCCAGCAGCCGAAGGGTAGCGGACAGGGGTTTCCAAGAGACCCAGTACTTC.

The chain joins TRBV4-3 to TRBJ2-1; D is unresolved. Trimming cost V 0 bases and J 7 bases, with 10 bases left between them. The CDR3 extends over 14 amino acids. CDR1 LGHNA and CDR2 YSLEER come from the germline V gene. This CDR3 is CASSQDIRVNEQFF. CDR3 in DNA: TGCGCCAGCAGCCAAGATATAAGGGTAAATGAGCAGTTCTTC.